This T cell receptor beta chain comes out of a study of T cell responses to AZD1222 COVID-19 vaccine. General study findings and limits: Dominant at 160-218 and 743-854, vaccine-associated CD4 TCRs also spanned spike. Close to half of spike-specific TCRs reportedly recognize unmutated variant regions.

Germline V CDR1 and CDR2: LGHNA, YNFKEQ. This CDR3 has 14 residues. V lost 1 base to trimming and J lost 11 bases, with 16 bases between them. The assay was immunoSEQ multiplex PCR, and TCRdb's table has in-frame clones only and misses some. The sample yields some 140,000 clones, about 90% seen once. Worth noting for this clone: The antigen remains unidentified.

The origin of this receptor is an adult in good health. The chain recombines TRBV4-2 with TRBJ2-3; D is unclear. The sequencing here drew on peripheral blood, taken on day 0 of AZD1222 vaccination. The CDR3 nucleotides are TGTGCCAGCAGCCAAGCCGGACCAGCATGGGGGCAGTATTTT. This sequence encodes CASSQAGPAWGQYF.